Sequencing of this TCR beta chain was carried out in a study of patients and donors after allogeneic stem cell transplantation (TCRdb year 2020). After removal of 3 bases from V and 5 bases from J, the junction retains 7 bases not matched to a gene. The CDR3 goes from the cysteine to the phenylalanine over 15 residues. Only the CDR3 region is kept as DNA, spanning 45 bases read in frame from base 1. Per the germline V gene (reference sequence), LNHNV is the CDR1 and YYDKDF is the CDR2. The method behind the library was RT-PCR. Sequencing relied on a NextSeq 550. TCRdb applied fastp at Q25 and MiXCR to the public reads, then kept only in-frame beta chains. Each CDR3 protein appears once, grouped with its most common genes and DNA. The sample has more than 850,000 distinct CDR3 sequences on record, roughly 17% of them singletons. Together, the top ten hold roughly 6.4% of the sample. A remark on this clonotype: Its antigen remains unidentified. No clone much larger than this one lies a single base away; base qualities are absent.

Sequenced material: blood, either unsorted or a sorted T cell fraction (not recorded which). The TCR sequence derives from a human donor who was either an allogeneic HSCT recipient or a stem cell or donor lymphocyte infusion donor (not recorded which). It is not recorded whose cells these are; they may come from a transplant donor. The rearrangement combines TRBV15 with TRBJ2-3, with 8 bases aligning to TRBD2. The DNA is TGTGCCACCAGCAGGACTAGCGTGGGGGTAGATACGCAGTATTTT. This encodes CATSRTSVGVDTQYF.